This TCR beta chain appears in the sequencing data of a study of shared clonotypes between healthy human individuals (dated by TCRdb to 2020 to 2021). Study-wide context: The cohort included three men and two women between 18 and 49 years of age. For each donor, CD4 naive and CD4 memory were each given three plates, CD8 naive was given two plates, and CD8 memory was given one plate. To estimate repertoire size and how much clonotypes are shared between individuals, the study performed deep sequencing of blood TCR repertoires from a handful of healthy adults. Different laboratories and diverse techniques were used to prepare libraries and sequence TCR repertoires, to increase sequencing depth and limit assay-specific biases. Each donor's leukapheresis produced roughly between roughly 0.85 and 10 billion PBMCs.

CD8 naive samples were CD45RO-negative cells positively selected for CCR7, giving a CD45RA+CCR7+ population that excluded TemRA cells. Donors were healthy HIV-negative adults with no recently reported acute infections or vaccinations. All donors were Caucasian adults living in Nashville, Tennessee, USA. Blood was obtained by leukapheresis, after which PBMCs were separated by Ficoll-Histopaque density gradient centrifugation and cryopreserved in liquid nitrogen vapor phase. Purity and quantity of every magnetically sorted T cell population were checked by analytical flow cytometry. Each sorted fraction had its genomic DNA isolated and then quantified by UV absorbance on a Nanodrop 2000c. The cysteine opens and the phenylalanine closes a CDR3 of 16 amino acids. Only the CDR3 DNA is retained, 48 bases long and in frame from the first base. From a lookup of the germline V gene, CDR1 and CDR2 are LGHNA and YNFKEQ. Trimming at the junction amounts to 0 bases on V and 5 bases on J, and the germline ends lie 14 bases apart.

As concerns this clone: Its cognate antigen has yet to be identified. No base qualities exist here, and no much larger clone lies one base off it.

TCR CDR3 regions were amplified from genomic DNA by multiplex PCR using the deep immunoSEQ assay. Genomic DNA extracted from each cell subset was distributed evenly over all wells of several immunoSEQ 96-well plates, and each plate served as one replicate. For sorted subsets, each replicate PCR was loaded with approximately 200 ng genomic DNA, equivalent to 30,000 or so T cell genomes. The purified libraries were quantified using a Qubit 3.0 fluorometer, sized with a Bioanalyzer 2100, and then quantified again using the KAPA Library Quantification kit. A separate single-read 150-cycle Illumina NextSeq 550 flow cell was used to sequence each immunoSEQ 96-well plate. Turning to the authors' computational methods: Because the immunoSEQ output included only junctional sequences and no quality scores, the filtering could not be the same as the filtering used for full-length reads. To assign V/J genes and CDR3, sequences were annotated using PyIR, a Python wrapper for IgBLAST v1.9, with IMGT germline references. Reads with weak V/J assignments (E-value above 1e-6), missing CDR3, stop codons, out-of-frame junctions, or ambiguous translated residues were removed. V3J clonotypes were defined by identical inferred V gene, J gene, and CDR3 amino acid sequence. Percentage overlap between repertoires was calculated by dividing the number of shared unique clonotypes by the size of the smaller repertoire. Three approaches were used to assess repertoire richness: RTK rarefaction, the Chao1 estimator, and Recon v2.1 estimates of unobserved clonotypes. Generation probabilities were computed with OLGA for all TCRbeta clonotypes obtained by the gDNA method from a handful of donors. The table was pulled from immuneACCESS by TCRdb, which kept in-frame rearrangements only. Such tables lose some clones; where checked, under half of the loss comes from unresolved V genes, and the rest has no known cause. That table is the source of V, J and clone size, and D and trimming were worked out from the DNA. This sample comprises fewer than 1 million clones, about 96% of them detected only once. Over 0.2% of the sample lies in the top ten.

The investigation overall reported the following: Estimated clonotype richness was generally larger for naive than for memory subsets. Based on pairwise subsampling, the degree of clonotype sharing among donors was expected to be affected by sequencing depth. Incomplete sequencing was indicated by rarefaction of sorted-subset datasets, despite the large sequencing depth. When several donors were compared, the shared fraction of clonotypes was around 5.1% for naive CD4, 3.5% to 4% for naive CD8, 2.3% for memory CD4, and 0.4% for memory CD8. Because the study included only a small number of donors, the genetic and exposure-history diversity represented was limited. Sampling was restricted to blood, and TCR repertoires in tissues likely differ from the TCR repertoires found in blood. Clonotypes shared by all four sorted-subset donors showed higher generation probabilities than non-shared clonotypes.

The chain links TRBV4-2 with TRBJ2-1; TRBD1 could be the D gene, as 5 bases match. The sample comprised naive CD8+ T cells sorted from blood. Interpreted using the paper, the cell subset or site label stands for: CD45RA+CCR7+. This sequence was found in a man aged 25 to 40 in good health. The DNA is TGTGCCAGCAGCCAAGACCCCTGGGGCTATGACAATGAGCAGTTCTTC. It translates to CASSQDPWGYDNEQFF.